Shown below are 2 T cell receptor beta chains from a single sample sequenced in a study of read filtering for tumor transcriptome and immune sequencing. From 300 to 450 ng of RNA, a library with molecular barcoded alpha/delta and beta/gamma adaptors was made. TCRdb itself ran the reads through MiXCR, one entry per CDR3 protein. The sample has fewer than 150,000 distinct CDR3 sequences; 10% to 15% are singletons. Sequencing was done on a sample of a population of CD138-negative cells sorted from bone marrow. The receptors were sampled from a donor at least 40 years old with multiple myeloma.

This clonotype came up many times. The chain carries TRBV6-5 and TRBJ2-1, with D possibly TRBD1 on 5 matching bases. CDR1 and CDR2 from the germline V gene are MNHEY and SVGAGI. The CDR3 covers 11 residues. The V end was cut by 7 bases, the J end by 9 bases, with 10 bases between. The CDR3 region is CASTTGAEQFF. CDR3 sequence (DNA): TGTGCCAGCACCACAGGCGCTGAGCAGTTCTTC.

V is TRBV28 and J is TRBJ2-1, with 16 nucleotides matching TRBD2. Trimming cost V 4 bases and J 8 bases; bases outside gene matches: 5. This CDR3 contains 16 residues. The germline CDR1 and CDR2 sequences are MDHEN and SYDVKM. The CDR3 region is CASSSTGTSGGDEQFF. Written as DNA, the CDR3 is TGTGCCAGCAGTTCTACCGGGACTAGCGGGGGGGATGAGCAGTTCTTC.